Listed below are T cell receptor beta chains from one sample, sequenced in a study of T cell repertoires in cytomegalovirus infection. TCRdb ran MiXCR on the reads and lists one entry per CDR3 protein. The table lists some 100,000 distinct CDR3 sequences, under 25% of them singletons. Sequences were obtained from CD8+ T cells from PBMCs. The receptors were gathered from a human donor in good health (CMV status not recorded). Some clones in this sample may be carry-over from other donors' samples. Each CDR3 is given with its conserved first and last residue. A D gene is named only where the DNA matches it firmly. Only some rows state a clone size, as once, few, many or a class for expanded clones.

CDR3nt,CDR3aa,d_gene,j_gene,v_gene,abundance
TGTGCCAGCAGTCTCGGGACGTGGGGGGCCAACGTCCTGACTTTC,CASSLGTWGANVLTF,NA,TRBJ2-6,TRBV27,few
TGTGCCAGCAGTTGGGGGCTGGGGGACACTGAAGCTTTCTTT,CASSWGLGDTEAFF,NA,TRBJ1-1,TRBV12-3/TRBV12-4,few
TGCAGTGCTAGAGATAGAACGGGACAACGAAACACTGAAGCTTTCTTT,CSARDRTGQRNTEAFF,NA,TRBJ1-1,TRBV20-1,NA
TGTGCCAGCAGCCCTGCTGGAACAGGGTCTTTGGGCTATGGCTACACCTTC,CASSPAGTGSLGYGYTF,NA,TRBJ1-2,TRBV6-5,few
TGTGCCACCGGCCCAGGGGGGCAGGGCAATCAGCCCCAGCATTTT,CATGPGGQGNQPQHF,TRBD1,TRBJ1-5,TRBV24-1,NA
TGTGCCAGCAGGACCCAAGGAGGAGAAAAACTGTTTTTT,CASRTQGGEKLFF,NA,TRBJ1-4,TRBV2,many
TGTGCCAGCAGCTTAGAGCCGCCAGATACGCAGTATTTT,CASSLEPPDTQYF,NA,TRBJ2-3,TRBV7-2,many
TGTGCCAGCACCAACCCCCCAGGGCGCAAGAACACTGAAGCTTTCTTT,CASTNPPGRKNTEAFF,NA,TRBJ1-1,TRBV11-2,NA
TGTGCCAGCAGTTTCCCTCGGGAGATGAACACTGAAGCTTTCTTT,CASSFPREMNTEAFF,NA,TRBJ1-1,TRBV28,NA
TGTGCCAGCAGCTTAACGGGTTACGAGCAGTACTTC,CASSLTGYEQYF,NA,TRBJ2-7,TRBV7-6,many
TGTGCCAGCAGTCTAACAGGGTACAATCAGCCCCAGCATTTT,CASSLTGYNQPQHF,NA,TRBJ1-5,TRBV6-5,NA
TGTGCCAGCACCCTGAGCGGGGGGGCTTACAATGAGCAGTTCTTC,CASTLSGGAYNEQFF,TRBD2,TRBJ2-1,TRBV27,NA
TGCAGCGCGGAAGAGGACAGGGGTGTAGAAGAGACCCAGTACTTC,CSAEEDRGVEETQYF,TRBD1,TRBJ2-5,TRBV29-1,many
TGTGCCAGCAGCTCCAGCACTCCCCGTCGAGAGCAGTACTTC,CASSSSTPRREQYF,NA,TRBJ2-7,TRBV7-3,NA
TGTGCCAGCAGCGAAAGCGAAATGTCTAGCGGAGAGCAGTACTTC,CASSESEMSSGEQYF,TRBD2,TRBJ2-7,TRBV7-9,NA
TGCGCCAGCAGCCAAGAGACTCCGGGACATCCCCTCCACTTT,CASSQETPGHPLHF,NA,TRBJ1-6,TRBV4-3,NA
TGTGCCAGCAGCTTAACCGGGACAGGGGCCACCTACGAGCAGTACTTC,CASSLTGTGATYEQYF,TRBD1,TRBJ2-7,TRBV9,many
TGTGCCAGCAGTTTAGGACAGGTCGGCTCTGGAAACACCATATATTTT,CASSLGQVGSGNTIYF,TRBD1,TRBJ1-3,TRBV28,NA
TGTGCCAGTAGTATAGATATAAGGGTTGATCAGCCCCAGCATTTT,CASSIDIRVDQPQHF,NA,TRBJ1-5,TRBV19,few
TGTGCCAGCAGCCAAGTTCAGGGGGCAAACACTGAAGCTTTCTTT,CASSQVQGANTEAFF,TRBD1,TRBJ1-1,TRBV4-2,NA
TGTGCCAGCAGTCAGGGGTCGGAGGAGACCCAGTACTTC,CASSQGSEETQYF,NA,TRBJ2-5,TRBV6-1,NA
TGTGCCAGCAGCTTAGTCACAGGCGATCAGCCCCAGCATTTT,CASSLVTGDQPQHF,NA,TRBJ1-5,TRBV7-9,few
TGTGCCAGTAGTTTCCGACTAGCGGGAGGCACCACAGATACGCAGTATTTT,CASSFRLAGGTTDTQYF,TRBD2,TRBJ2-3,TRBV19,few
TGTGCCAGCAGTGATCTAGGCAGGGACAATGAGCAGTTCTTC,CASSDLGRDNEQFF,NA,TRBJ2-1,TRBV6-1,few
TGTGCCAGCAGCTTAGAAGGGACCCAGTACTTC,CASSLEGTQYF,NA,TRBJ2-5,TRBV7-2,many
TGTGCCAGCCGGGAACCCTTGGGGGAGCAGTACTTC,CASREPLGEQYF,NA,TRBJ2-7,TRBV12-3/TRBV12-4,NA
TGTGCCAGCAGCTACCGGGACGGAAATCAGCCCCAGCATTTT,CASSYRDGNQPQHF,NA,TRBJ1-5,TRBV5-6,few
TGTGCCAGCAGCCGGGAGGGCCAGGGTGATGAGCAGTTCTTC,CASSREGQGDEQFF,TRBD2,TRBJ2-1,TRBV9,few
TGTGCCAGCAATTTGATGGTTAACACTGAAGCTTTCTTT,CASNLMVNTEAFF,NA,TRBJ1-1,TRBV28,many
TGTGCCAGCAGTTTAGAGGGGGGGCTGTGGACTGAAGCTTTCTTT,CASSLEGGLWTEAFF,NA,TRBJ1-1,TRBV28,few
TGTGCCAGCAGCTTTACAGGGGGCTCTGGCTACACCTTC,CASSFTGGSGYTF,TRBD1,TRBJ1-2,TRBV7-2,few
TGTGCCATGGAGTTGGTGTGGGGACAGGGAAAAAGCAATCAGCCCCAGCATTTT,CAMELVWGQGKSNQPQHF,TRBD1,TRBJ1-5,TRBV30,NA
TGTGCCAGCAGCTCACCCGCCGTGGAGCGGGGGGTTTACGAGCAGTACTTC,CASSSPAVERGVYEQYF,TRBD2,TRBJ2-7,TRBV7-8,many
TGCAGTGCCATAGCGGGGGGGAGCCTCTCCTACGAGCAGTACTTC,CSAIAGGSLSYEQYF,TRBD2,TRBJ2-7,TRBV20-1,NA
TGTGCCAGCAGCCCAAGGGGGGCTCCTATAGATCAGCCCCAGCATTTT,CASSPRGAPIDQPQHF,NA,TRBJ1-5,TRBV28,NA
TGTGCCAGCAGCGTAGAGGGACAGGGGAGCTATGGCTACACCTTC,CASSVEGQGSYGYTF,TRBD1,TRBJ1-2,TRBV9,NA
TGTGCCAGTAGCAGGTCTAGGGGAGCTACGAACGAGCAGTACTTC,CASSRSRGATNEQYF,NA,TRBJ2-7,TRBV19,NA
TGTGCCTGGAGTGTACGTGGATCGAACACCGGGGAGCTGTTTTTT,CAWSVRGSNTGELFF,NA,TRBJ2-2,TRBV30,few
TGTGCCAGCAGTGACCCCCGCAATCAGCCCCAGCATTTT,CASSDPRNQPQHF,NA,TRBJ1-5,TRBV6-4,NA
TGCGCCAGCAGCGGGGGGGACAGGGGCCCTGAGCAGTACTTC,CASSGGDRGPEQYF,TRBD1,TRBJ2-7,TRBV5-1,NA
TGTGCCAGCAGCTTAGGATTACAGGAGCACTACAATGAGCAGTTCTTC,CASSLGLQEHYNEQFF,NA,TRBJ2-1,TRBV7-6,many
TGTGCCAGCAGTTTAGCGCTAGGGAGCTCCTACAATGAGCAGTTCTTC,CASSLALGSSYNEQFF,NA,TRBJ2-1,TRBV12-3/TRBV12-4,NA
TGTGCCAGCAGCTACGGGACAGGGATCCCCGAGCAGTACTTC,CASSYGTGIPEQYF,TRBD1,TRBJ2-7,TRBV28,few
TGTGCCAGTGGCTATGAAAAACTGTTTTTT,CASGYEKLFF,NA,TRBJ1-4,TRBV19,few
TGTGCCAGCAGTCCGACCGGACGGAACACTGAAGCTTTCTTT,CASSPTGRNTEAFF,NA,TRBJ1-1,TRBV27,NA
TGCGCCAGCAGCTTAGGGACAGGGGGTCGGAACACTGAAGCTTTCTTT,CASSLGTGGRNTEAFF,TRBD1,TRBJ1-1,TRBV5-1,many
TGTGCCAGCAGTTACGAGGGACAGGGCACTGAAGCTTTCTTT,CASSYEGQGTEAFF,TRBD1,TRBJ1-1,TRBV6-2/TRBV6-3,NA
TGTGCCAGCAGTTACTCGAGGCAGCGCAGCTCCTACAATGAGCAGTTCTTC,CASSYSRQRSSYNEQFF,NA,TRBJ2-1,TRBV6-5,once
TGCAGTGCTAGAGGGCCAGCGGGAGGGGTTCAGGAGCAGTTCTTC,CSARGPAGGVQEQFF,TRBD2,TRBJ2-1,TRBV20-1,NA
TGTGCCAGCAGCTTAGACAGGAGAGGCGCTTTCTTT,CASSLDRRGAFF,NA,TRBJ1-1,TRBV7-2,many
TGTGCCAGCTCACGGACAGGGTTTTACAATGAGCAGTTCTTC,CASSRTGFYNEQFF,TRBD1,TRBJ2-1,TRBV18,few
TGTGCCAGCAGCTACGGGGAGGCGACCTACGAGCGGTACTTC,CASSYGEATYERYF,NA,TRBJ2-7,TRBV11-2,NA
TGCAGTGCCGGGGGGGATGAAAAACTGTTTTTT,CSAGGDEKLFF,NA,TRBJ1-4,TRBV20-1,NA
TGTGCCAGCGGAGGGCCCACGGCGGATACGCAGTATTTT,CASGGPTADTQYF,NA,TRBJ2-3,TRBV7-4,NA
TGCAGCGCCCAGACGGGCATCTCCTACGAGCAGTACTTC,CSAQTGISYEQYF,NA,TRBJ2-7,TRBV29-1,NA